Listed here are 24 T cell receptor beta chains from one sample, sequenced in a study of cytomegalovirus exposure and HLA in healthy donors. 13 Jbeta primers and 60 Vbeta primers were used for the PCR. The repertoire was sequenced with immunoSEQ multiplex PCR; TCRdb's copy has only in-frame clones and lacks some. This sample's clone table lists roughly 120,000 clones. The sequencing sample was made of PBMCs. The origin of the receptors is a man aged 30 to 45 in good health and CMV-seronegative.

J is TRBJ2-7 and V is TRBV11-2; D unresolved. The length of the CDR3 is 13 residues. The V end was cut by 6 bases, the J end by 2 bases, with 11 bases between. Germline lookup yields CDR1 SGHAT and CDR2 FQNNGV. CDR3: CASSNSPTYEQYF. The CDR3 bases are TGTGCCAGCAGTAACAGCCCTACCTACGAGCAGTACTTC.

The V call is TRBV29-1, the J call TRBJ2-7; 10 bases fit TRBD2. This CDR3 is 15 amino acids long. Germline V gene lookup returns CDR1 SQVTM and CDR2 ANQGSEA. Trimming at V came to 7 bases and at J to 0 bases, leaving 9 bases not matched to a gene. CDR3 nucleotides: TGCAGCGCCATCCCTAGCGGGAGAAACTCCTACGAGCAGTACTTC. This translates into CSAIPSGRNSYEQYF.

The J gene is TRBJ2-6, the V gene TRBV7-2; no clear D gene. The CDR3 has 15 amino acids. The ends were cut back, 3 bases at V and 4 bases at J, with 10 bases in the middle. Germline V gene lookup returns CDR1 SGHTA and CDR2 FQGNSA. CDR3: CASSFTGTGANVLTF. The CDR3 nucleotides are TGTGCCAGCAGCTTCACGGGTACCGGGGCCAACGTCCTGACTTTC.

The rearrangement joins TRBV2 to TRBJ1-1; D perhaps matches TRBD1 (6 bases). CDR3 length equals 15 residues. Trimming left V 7 bases short and J 4 bases short, with 19 bases between. Germline V gene data show CDR1 as SNHLY and CDR2 as FYNNEI. Here the CDR3 reads CASTPRAGESTEAFF. CDR3 bases: TGTGCCAGCACTCCCAGGGCAGGGGAGAGCACTGAAGCTTTCTTT.

The chain employs TRBV11-2 and TRBJ1-6, with D unresolved. V gave up 0 bases and J gave up 9 bases, with 9 bases separating them. This CDR3 spans 14 amino acids. CDR1 SGHAT and CDR2 FQNNGV come from the germline V gene. CDR3 region: CASSLDSGFSPLHF. CDR3 in DNA: TGTGCCAGCAGCTTAGATTCGGGGTTTTCACCCCTCCACTTT.

The V call is TRBV19, the J call TRBJ1-1, with a possible D match to TRBD1 (6 bases). The CDR3 sequence is 12 residues long. V lost 7 bases and J 6 bases, leaving 12 bases between the germline ends. Looked up from germline, CDR1 is LNHDA and CDR2 is SQIVND (reference sequence). In DNA, the CDR3 is TGTGCCAGTATAGGGGACAAGCCTGAAGCTTTCTTT. The encoded protein is CASIGDKPEAFF.

This chain joins TRBV7-9 and TRBJ1-5; D may be TRBD1 (6 bases). Deletions cut 5 bases from V and 1 base from J, with 9 bases between. The CDR3 has 14 amino acids. CDR1 is SEHNR and CDR2 is FQNEAQ in the germline V gene (reference sequence). The CDR3 region has the DNA TGTGCCAGCAGCCATACAGGGAGCAATCAGCCCCAGCATTTT. Protein product: CASSHTGSNQPQHF.

The rearrangement links TRBV5-6 to TRBJ1-1, with D maybe TRBD1 (6 bases). CDR1 and CDR2 (germline): SGHDT, YYEEEE. The CDR3 has 15 amino acids. V was pared by 5 bases and J by 0 bases, with 14 bases between. The CDR3 DNA sequence: TGTGCCAGCAGTTTAAGTGACAGGTTGAACACTGAAGCTTTCTTT. As protein: CASSLSDRLNTEAFF. Based on the CDR3 plus reference TRBV5-6 and TRBJ1-1, the full variable domain is DAGVTQSPTHLIKTRGQQVTLRCSPKSGHDTVSWYQQALGQGPQFIFQYYEEEERQRGNFPDRFSGHQFPNYSSELNVNALLLGDSALYLCASSLSDRLNTEAFFGQGTRLTVV.

J is TRBJ2-7 and V is TRBV4-1, with 9 positions matching TRBD1. Looked up from germline, CDR1 is MGHRA and CDR2 is YSYEKL. The V gene end was trimmed by 3 bases and the J gene end by 0 bases; junction bases not matched to a gene: 3. The CDR3 runs to 15 residues. The CDR3 spells CASSHRQGDSYEQYF. DNA for the CDR3: TGCGCCAGCAGCCACCGACAGGGGGACTCCTACGAGCAGTACTTC.

On this clone: The junction and the germline gene differ at one end; a read error may be behind it. V and J are TRBV6-1 and TRBJ1-5, with 8 bases matching TRBD1. Looked up from germline, CDR1 is MNHNS and CDR2 is SASEGT. The CDR3 extends over 15 amino acids. CDR3 sequence reads: CVSKRQGRGNQPQHF. The CDR3 nucleotides are TGTGTCAGCAAAAGACAGGGGAGGGGCAATCAGCCCCAGCATTTT.

V and J are TRBV6-5 and TRBJ1-1; TRBD1 is a possible D gene (5 bases). Germline assignment: CDR1 MNHEY and CDR2 SVGAGI. The CDR3 sequence is 14 residues long. Trimming shortened V by 6 bases and J by 1 base, and 12 bases separated the two germline ends. CDR3 in amino acids: CASRPDTWNTEAFF. For the CDR3, the DNA is TGTGCCAGCAGACCGGACACCTGGAACACTGAAGCTTTCTTT.

V is TRBV4-1 and J is TRBJ2-3; D ambiguous. The CDR3 is made up of 16 amino acids. V was clipped by 0 bases and J by 2 bases, with 12 bases between them. Germline V gene lookup returns CDR1 MGHRA and CDR2 YSYEKL. CDR3 sequence (DNA): TGCGCCAGCAGCCAAGATCATGAGGCCCTCACAGATACGCAGTATTTT. It encodes CASSQDHEALTDTQYF.

This sequence joins TRBV6-5 and TRBJ1-2, with 10 bases lining up with TRBD1. Germline V CDR1 and CDR2: MNHEY, SVGAGI. The CDR3 length is 15 residues. Trimming at V came to 2 bases and at J to 8 bases, leaving 8 bases not matched to a gene. CDR3 bases: TGTGCCAGCAGTTACGAGACAGGGGGCCTTAGGGGCTACACCTTC. Translation gives CASSYETGGLRGYTF.

V usage is TRBV29-1 and J usage is TRBJ1-1; no reliable D call. This CDR3 spans 12 amino acids. Trimming took 5 bases from V and 6 from J, leaving 13 bases between them. Germline V gene lookup returns CDR1 SQVTM and CDR2 ANQGSEA. CDR3 sequence (DNA): TGCAGCGTTCTCGGGAGCGGCGCTGAAGCTTTCTTT. It codes for CSVLGSGAEAFF. Drawing the rest from reference TRBV29-1 and TRBJ1-1, the complete variable domain is SAVISQKPSRDICQRGTSLTIQCQVDSQVTMMFWYRQQPGQSLTLIATANQGSEATYESGFVIDKFPISRPNLTFSTLTVSNMSPEDSSIYLCSVLGSGAEAFFGQGTRLTVV.

V usage is TRBV21-1 and J usage is TRBJ1-2; no check of the table's D call, TRBD1, against the DNA was made. TRBV21-1 is noted as a pseudogene. The CDR3 spans 18 residues. CDR3 loop: CASSPAGTGDQFNYGYTF. CDR3 sequence (DNA): TGTGCCAGCAGCCCCGCCGGGACAGGGGACCAATTTAACTATGGCTACACCTTC.

This chain joins TRBV5-1 and TRBJ1-4; D perhaps matches TRBD1 (5 bases). CDR3 length equals 18 residues. The ends were cut back, 0 bases at V and 0 bases at J, with 15 bases in the middle. Germline V gene data show CDR1 as SGHRS and CDR2 as YFSETQ. The CDR3 DNA reads TGCGCCAGCAGCTTGGTCCAGGGTAACATTGCAACTAATGAAAAACTGTTTTTT. It specifies CASSLVQGNIATNEKLFF.

V gene TRBV4-3 combines with J gene TRBJ2-2; possibly TRBD2 for D (5 bases). V was pared by 4 bases and J by 5 bases, with 11 bases between. The CDR3 runs 14 residues. CDR1 is LGHNA, CDR2 YSLEER, per germline. The CDR3 loop is CASSPLGGTGELFF. The CDR3, as DNA: TGCGCCAGCAGCCCTCTGGGCGGGACCGGGGAGCTGTTTTTT.

The gene calls are TRBV6-5 and TRBJ2-7; 13 bases are a match to TRBD2. The CDR3 totals 16 residues. Germline CDR1 reads MNHEY; CDR2 reads SVGAGI. J gave up 2 bases and V 0 bases, and 1 base lay outside the gene matches. The CDR3 here is CASSYSLAGGPYEQYF. The DNA of the CDR3 is TGTGCCAGCAGTTACTCACTAGCGGGAGGGCCCTACGAGCAGTACTTC.

The chain carries TRBV15 and TRBJ2-7, with D tentatively TRBD1 (6 bases). Germline CDR1 and CDR2: LNHNV and YYDKDF (reference sequence). The CDR3 consists of 13 residues. Trimming removed 2 bases from V and 6 bases from J, with 11 bases in between. For the CDR3, the DNA is TGTGCCACCAGCAGATCTACAGGGCGCGAGCAGTACTTC. The encoded protein is CATSRSTGREQYF.

The rearrangement links TRBV4-1 to TRBJ2-5, with 12 bases aligning to TRBD1. The CDR3 loop spans 15 amino acids. Germline CDR1 reads MGHRA; CDR2 reads YSYEKL. J was trimmed by 6 bases and V by 3 bases; bases with no gene match: 5. The CDR3 protein is CASSHLGQGAKTQYF. Here the CDR3 DNA reads TGCGCCAGCAGCCACTTGGGACAGGGGGCGAAGACCCAGTACTTC.

CDR3 loop: CASSLGVAGSIAGELFF. CDR3 nucleotides: TGTGCCAGCAGCCTCGGGGTAGCGGGGAGTATCGCCGGGGAGCTGTTTTTT. The chain uses TRBV7-2 and TRBJ2-2, with 8 bases identical to TRBD2. Germline V gene lookup returns CDR1 SGHTA and CDR2 FQGNSA. This CDR3 has 17 residues. V shed 5 bases, J shed 6 bases, and the junction held 14 bases outside the gene matches.

The genes are TRBV19 and TRBJ1-2; 7 bases are shared with TRBD1. The junction had 11 bases not matched to a gene; V was cut back by 5 bases and J by 2 bases. There are 16 residues in the CDR3. The germline V gene encodes CDR1 LNHDA and CDR2 SQIVND (reference sequence). CDR3 loop: CASSANGGQTNYGYTF. CDR3 in DNA: TGTGCCAGTAGTGCCAATGGGGGACAGACAAACTATGGCTACACCTTC.

The chain couples TRBV9 to TRBJ1-1; TRBD1 is a possible D gene (5 bases). CDR3 size: 15 residues. Germline V gene sequence: CDR1 SGDLS, CDR2 YYNGEE. V gave up 4 bases and J gave up 2 bases, with 15 bases separating them. The CDR3: CASSRSATENTEAFF. In DNA form, the CDR3 reads TGTGCCAGCAGCCGAAGTGCGACAGAAAACACTGAAGCTTTCTTT.

V and J are TRBV10-1 and TRBJ1-5, with D perhaps TRBD1 (6 bases). Trimming took off 8 bases at V and 0 bases at J, with 17 bases between the two ends. Germline V CDR1 and CDR2: WNHNN, SYGVQD (reference sequence). The CDR3 totals 16 residues. The CDR3 region is CASPARDKYSNQPQHF. CDR3 nucleotides: TGCGCCAGCCCTGCCCGGGACAAATATAGCAATCAGCCCCAGCATTTT.